Each of the 26 T cell receptor beta chains below was sequenced from the same sample in a study of regulatory T cells in long-lasting Graves disease. Sequencing libraries for TCR beta were prepared with iRepertoire HTBI primers and Arm-PCR of CDR3 regions. TCRdb reanalysed the multiplex PCR reads using MiXCR and keeps one entry per CDR3 protein. The table includes roughly 500,000 distinct CDR3 sequences, about 13% detected once. The time point here: newly diagnosed GD, antithyroid drugs for less than 3 months. Construction of the TCR library relied on RNA isolated from PBMCs. The sample also formed part of further work on T cells in Graves' hyperthyroidism and ophthalmopathy.

The sequences come from peripheral blood mononuclear cells (PBMCs), collected at new diagnosis, from a patient treated with antithyroid drugs. Receptor source: a young man with Graves disease.

There are a few counts of this clonotype. The genes are TRBV27 and TRBJ1-6; 8 nucleotides agree with TRBD1. The germline CDR1 and CDR2 sequences are MNHEY and SMNVEV (reference sequence). The CDR3 loop spans 15 amino acids. V lost 6 bases, J lost 5 bases, and 6 bases stayed unmatched. CDR3 region: CASSPTGENNSPLHF. CDR3 nucleotide sequence: TGTGCCAGCAGCCCGACAGGGGAGAATAATTCACCCCTCCACTTT.

This clonotype was counted many times. The chain recombines TRBV12-3 or TRBV12-4 with TRBJ2-7; possibly TRBD1 or TRBD2 for D (5 bases each). The CDR3 sequence is 16 residues long. Between the trimmed V and J ends, which lost 5 bases and 2 bases, there was a span of 19 bases. CDR3 bases: TGTGCCAGCAGTCGCACCACCGGGACGGTCCCCTACGAGCAGTACTTC. Amino acid sequence: CASSRTTGTVPYEQYF.

This clonotype was seen more than once but under ten times. The chain uses TRBV6-5 and TRBJ2-3; D not resolved. The CDR3 has 12 amino acids. Between the trimmed V and J ends, which lost 4 bases and 6 bases, there was a span of 8 bases. Germline V gene sequence: CDR1 MNHEY, CDR2 SVGAGI. Here the CDR3 DNA reads TGTGCCAGCAGTTTTAACGATGATACGCAGTATTTT. It specifies CASSFNDDTQYF.

This chain links TRBV7-9 with TRBJ2-1; possibly TRBD1 or TRBD2 for D (6 bases each). V was shortened by 1 base and J by 6 bases, with 19 bases between the two germline ends. This CDR3 has 17 residues. CDR1 is SEHNR, CDR2 FQNEAQ, per germline (reference sequence). The CDR3 here is CASSLGRVSGAANEQFF. For the CDR3, the DNA is TGTGCCAGCAGCTTAGGGCGGGTTTCGGGGGCCGCCAATGAGCAGTTCTTC.

This clonotype was picked up many times. The rearrangement uses TRBV24-1 and TRBJ2-1, with 9 bases lining up with TRBD2. The CDR3 spans 16 residues. V shed 9 bases and J 6 bases; nucleotides not matched to a gene: 14. Germline V gene data show CDR1 as KGHDR and CDR2 as SFDVKD. CDR3 DNA sequence: TGTGCCACCGAAGCTAGCGGGGCCCCGGGGGCCAATGAGCAGTTCTTC. Amino acid sequence: CATEASGAPGANEQFF.

This clonotype has at least ten counts. V usage is TRBV10-3 and J usage is TRBJ1-4; D is possibly TRBD1 (5 bases). V was trimmed by 0 bases and J by 5 bases, leaving 10 bases between them. The CDR3 loop spans 15 amino acids. The germline V gene has CDR1 ENHRY and CDR2 SYGVKD. CDR3 sequence: CAISESSGGNEKLFF. CDR3 DNA: TGTGCCATCAGTGAGTCGTCGGGGGGAAATGAAAAACTGTTTTTT.

This clonotype was counted at least ten times. The chain is built from TRBV6-2 or TRBV6-3 and TRBJ2-2; 12 bases align to TRBD2. V lost 6 bases, J lost 5 bases, and 10 bases stayed unmatched. There are 17 residues in the CDR3. Germline loops: CDR1 MNHEY, CDR2 SVGEGT. CDR3 nucleotides: TGTGCCAGCAGCCAACTAGCGGGAGGCCCCCAGACCGGGGAGCTGTTTTTT. It yields the protein CASSQLAGGPQTGELFF.

This clonotype was detected many times. The chain links TRBV18 to TRBJ1-5; perhaps TRBD1 as D (5 bases). V lost 1 base to trimming and J lost 3 bases, with 7 bases between them. CDR1 and CDR2 from the germline V gene are KGHSH and LQKENI. CDR3 length: 14 residues. CDR3: CASSPQGDNQPQHF. CDR3 DNA: TGTGCCAGCTCACCACAAGGGGACAATCAGCCCCAGCATTTT.

The chain carries TRBV5-1 and TRBJ1-1; D is unresolved. Trimming removed 3 bases at V and 3 bases at J, with 12 bases between. The CDR3 sequence is 14 residues long. Germline assignment: CDR1 SGHRS and CDR2 YFSETQ. This CDR3 is CASSSGSYDTEAFF. The CDR3 DNA follows: TGCGCCAGCAGCTCAGGATCGTATGACACTGAAGCTTTCTTT.

This clonotype was picked up many times. Germline is not matched at one junction end, which may reflect a read error. This rearrangement joins TRBV5-1 to TRBJ2-7; D is ambiguous. The CDR3 has 11 residues. Germline V gives CDR1 SGHRS, CDR2 YFSETQ. The CDR3 DNA reads as TGTGCCAGCAGCTTAGAGCGCGAGCAGTACTTC. Residues: CASSLEREQYF.

The V and J genes are TRBV28 and TRBJ2-2; 8 nucleotides agree with TRBD2. Germline loops: CDR1 MDHEN, CDR2 SYDVKM. Trimming cost V 5 bases and J 2 bases; bases outside gene matches: 4. CDR3 length: 15 residues. The DNA for the CDR3 is TGTGCCAGCAGTAAGACTAGCGCCAACACCGGGGAGCTGTTTTTT. Encoded protein: CASSKTSANTGELFF.

The chain links TRBV12-3 or TRBV12-4 to TRBJ1-1; possible D gene TRBD1, 5 bases. The V end was cut by 8 bases, the J end by 4 bases, with 8 bases between. The CDR3 spans 11 residues. The chain's CDR3 is CASLGVTEAFF. The CDR3 nucleotides are TGTGCCAGCTTGGGGGTCACTGAAGCTTTCTTT.

Ten or more counts support this clonotype. The chain links TRBV14 to TRBJ2-2, with D possibly being TRBD1 (5 bases). The CDR3 consists of 16 residues. With 0 bases removed from V and 4 bases from J, the gap between germline ends came to 12 bases. CDR1 is SGHDN, CDR2 FVKESK, per germline. CDR3 protein: CASSQEAGLPTGELFF. In nucleotides, the CDR3 is TGTGCCAGCAGCCAAGAAGCAGGGCTCCCCACCGGGGAGCTGTTTTTT. Complete variable domain (other parts from reference TRBV14 and TRBJ2-2): EAGVTQFPSHSVIEKGQTVTLRCDPISGHDNLYWYRRVMGKEIKFLLHFVKESKQDESGMPNNRFLAERTGGTYSTLKVQPAELEDSGVYFCASSQEAGLPTGELFFGEGSRLTVL.

Ten or more counts support this clonotype. The rearrangement links TRBV20-1 to TRBJ2-5, with 7 nucleotides matching TRBD2. The CDR3 sequence is 14 residues long. Trimming at V came to 6 bases and at J to 1 base, leaving 8 bases not matched to a gene. Germline V gene sequence: CDR1 DFQATT, CDR2 SNEGSKA (reference sequence). CDR3 DNA: TGCAGTGCCGTCCGGCTAGCGGCCCAAGAGACCCAGTACTTC. This sequence encodes CSAVRLAAQETQYF.

This clonotype was seen ten or more times. This sequence joins TRBV20-1 and TRBJ2-7; D not certain. The germline V and J ends were trimmed by 5 bases and 2 bases, with 13 bases remaining between them. This CDR3 spans 13 amino acids. The germline CDR1 and CDR2 sequences are DFQATT and SNEGSKA (reference sequence). CDR3 region: CSAQDGLAYEQYF. The CDR3 DNA reads as TGCAGTGCTCAAGACGGCCTAGCCTACGAGCAGTACTTC.

This clonotype was seen ten or more times. The chain carries TRBV2 and TRBJ2-2; D is unresolved. Germline CDR1 SNHLY, CDR2 FYNNEI. Trimming cost V 7 bases and J 1 base, with 10 bases left between them. The CDR3 consists of 14 residues. The chain's CDR3 is CASISTENTGELFF. CDR3 DNA sequence: TGTGCCAGCATCTCCACAGAGAACACCGGGGAGCTGTTTTTT.

This clonotype was counted at least ten times. The V call is TRBV7-2, the J call TRBJ2-3, with TRBD2 matching 13 bases. Germline V CDR1 and CDR2: SGHTA, FQGNSA. The trim removed 3 bases at V and 6 bases at J, leaving 3 bases unmatched. This CDR3 comprises 15 residues. CDR3 region: CASSFGLAGADTQYF. The CDR3 DNA sequence: TGTGCCAGCAGCTTTGGACTAGCGGGAGCCGATACGCAGTATTTT.

This clonotype came up many times. J is TRBJ2-7 and V is TRBV3-1; tentatively, D is TRBD2 (5 bases). This CDR3 contains 13 residues. Looked up from germline, CDR1 is LGHDT and CDR2 is YNNKEL (reference sequence). V gave up 5 bases and J gave up 7 bases, with 15 bases separating them. CDR3 region: CASSSSQPGEQYF. The CDR3 DNA reads TGTGCCAGCAGCTCCTCCCAACCGGGGGAGCAGTACTTC.

Only a few counts were recorded for this clonotype. This chain connects TRBV20-1 to TRBJ2-2; no clear D. Per germline, CDR1 DFQATT and CDR2 SNEGSKA (reference sequence). The length of the CDR3 is 18 residues. V lost 0 bases, J lost 6 bases, and 23 bases lay in between. The CDR3 region is CSARDQLIGSIGPGELFF. The CDR3, as DNA: TGCAGTGCTAGAGATCAATTGATTGGGTCGATCGGCCCCGGGGAGCTGTTTTTT.

The chain links TRBV5-1 to TRBJ1-5; TRBD1 aligns across 10 bases. Germline values: CDR1 SGHRS, CDR2 YFSETQ. J was trimmed by 3 bases and V by 4 bases; bases with no gene match: 7. This CDR3 is built from 16 residues. The CDR3 DNA is TGCGCCAGCAGCAGGGGACAGGGGACATACAATCAGCCCCAGCATTTT. The encoded protein is CASSRGQGTYNQPQHF.

This clonotype was seen ten or more times. The gene calls are TRBV7-8 and TRBJ1-3; 7 bases agree with TRBD1. Trimming took 5 bases from V and 0 from J; bases not matched to a gene: 4. CDR3 length: 15 residues. Germline CDR1 and CDR2: SGHVS and FQNEAQ. This CDR3 is CASSARDSSGNTIYF. CDR3 nucleotide sequence: TGTGCCAGCAGCGCCCGGGACAGCTCTGGAAACACCATATATTTT.

This clonotype was detected a few times. The V and J genes are TRBV25-1 and TRBJ2-2, with D perhaps TRBD1 (7 bases). The germline V and J ends were trimmed by 2 bases and 6 bases, with 16 bases remaining between them. In germline, CDR1 is MGHDK, CDR2 SYGVNS. The CDR3 contains 16 residues. CDR3 loop: CASSEPGGGAAGELFF. CDR3 nucleotide sequence: TGTGCCAGCAGTGAACCTGGAGGGGGCGCCGCCGGGGAGCTGTTTTTT.

The chain uses TRBV9 and TRBJ1-1; perhaps TRBD1 as D (6 bases). Germline CDR1 and CDR2: SGDLS and YYNGEE. This CDR3 comprises 16 residues. The V gene lost 4 bases and the J gene lost 2 bases, with 18 bases spanning the gap. CDR3 in DNA: TGTGCCAGCAGCCCCTCTGGTACAGGGTTAAACACTGAAGCTTTCTTT. It translates to CASSPSGTGLNTEAFF.

This clonotype was observed a handful of times. This chain joins TRBV7-9 and TRBJ2-7; the D is unclear. Germline values: CDR1 SEHNR, CDR2 FQNEAQ (reference sequence). CDR3 length: 11 amino acids. V gave up 5 bases and J gave up 9 bases, with 11 bases separating them. The CDR3 protein is CASSPGVWQYF. The DNA of the CDR3 is TGTGCCAGCAGCCCTGGCGTCTGGCAGTACTTC.

This clonotype was detected ten times or more. V usage is TRBV12-3 or TRBV12-4 and J usage is TRBJ2-1; D perhaps matches TRBD1 (6 bases). This CDR3 is built from 13 residues. The V end lost 7 bases, the J end lost 7 bases, and 14 bases lay between the germline ends. This CDR3 is CASKTTQGNEQFF. Written as DNA, the CDR3 is TGTGCCAGCAAGACAACCCAGGGGAATGAGCAGTTCTTC.

Turning to this clonotype: This may be a read error, as it is one base from a much larger clone. The V call is TRBV7-2, the J call TRBJ2-7; 7 bases match TRBD2. J gave up 3 bases and V 5 bases, and 7 bases lay outside the gene matches. In germline, CDR1 is SGHTA, CDR2 FQGNSA. The CDR3 extends over 14 amino acids. The CDR3 is CASSPPAGLYEQYF. The CDR3 DNA sequence: TGTGCCAGCAGCCCCCCAGCGGGACTCTACGAGCAGTACTTC.